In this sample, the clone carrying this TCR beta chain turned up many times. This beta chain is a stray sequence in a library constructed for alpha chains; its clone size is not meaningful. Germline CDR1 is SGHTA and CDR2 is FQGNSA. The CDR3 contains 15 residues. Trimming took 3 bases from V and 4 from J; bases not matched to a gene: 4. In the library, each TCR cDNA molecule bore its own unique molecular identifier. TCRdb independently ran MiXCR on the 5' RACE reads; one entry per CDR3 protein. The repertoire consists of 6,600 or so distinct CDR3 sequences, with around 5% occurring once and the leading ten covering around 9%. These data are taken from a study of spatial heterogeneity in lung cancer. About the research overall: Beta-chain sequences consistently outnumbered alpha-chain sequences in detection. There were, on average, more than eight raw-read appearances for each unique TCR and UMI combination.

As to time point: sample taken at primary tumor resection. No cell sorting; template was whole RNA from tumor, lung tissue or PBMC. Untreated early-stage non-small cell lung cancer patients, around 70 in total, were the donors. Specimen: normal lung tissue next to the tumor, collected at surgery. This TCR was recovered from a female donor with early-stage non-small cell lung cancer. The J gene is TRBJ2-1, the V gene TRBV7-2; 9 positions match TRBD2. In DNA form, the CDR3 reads TGTGCCAGCAGCTTTCGGAGCGGGGGGTACAATGAGCAGTTCTTC. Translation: CASSFRSGGYNEQFF.